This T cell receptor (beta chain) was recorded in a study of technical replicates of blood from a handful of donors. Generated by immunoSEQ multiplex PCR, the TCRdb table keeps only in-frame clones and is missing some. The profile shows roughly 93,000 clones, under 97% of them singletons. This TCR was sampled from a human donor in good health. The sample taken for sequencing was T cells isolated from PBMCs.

The CDR3 is CASSSTGTNYNEQFF. DNA of the CDR3: TGTGCCAGCAGCAGTACCGGGACTAACTACAATGAGCAGTTCTTC. This chain connects TRBV5-4 to TRBJ2-1, with TRBD2 identical over 7 bases. With 4 bases clipped from V and 3 bases from J, the junction kept 7 bases outside the gene matches. This CDR3 is built from 15 residues. Germline loops: CDR1 SGHNT, CDR2 YYREEE (reference sequence).